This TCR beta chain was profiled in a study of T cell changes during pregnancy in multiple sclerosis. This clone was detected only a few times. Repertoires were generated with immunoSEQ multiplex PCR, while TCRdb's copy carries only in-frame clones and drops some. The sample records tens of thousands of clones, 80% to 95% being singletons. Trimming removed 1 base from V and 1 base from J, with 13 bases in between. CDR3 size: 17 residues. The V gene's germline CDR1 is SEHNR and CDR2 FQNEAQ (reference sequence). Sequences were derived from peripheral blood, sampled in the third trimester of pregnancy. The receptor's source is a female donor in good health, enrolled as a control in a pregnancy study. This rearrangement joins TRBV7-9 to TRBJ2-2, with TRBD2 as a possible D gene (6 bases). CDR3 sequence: CASSLEYRGMNTGELFF. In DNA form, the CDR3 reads TGTGCCAGCAGCTTAGAATATCGGGGGATGAACACCGGGGAGCTGTTTTTT. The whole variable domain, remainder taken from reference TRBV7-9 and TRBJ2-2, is DTGVSQNPRHKITKRGQNVTFRCDPISEHNRLYWYRQTLGQGPEFLTYFQNEAQLEKSRLLSDRFSAERPKGSFSTLEIQRTEQGDSAMYLCASSLEYRGMNTGELFFGEGSRLTVL.